What follows is one T cell receptor beta chain and its context. What it binds is not known. Generated by immunoSEQ multiplex PCR, the TCRdb table keeps only in-frame clones and is missing some. In the table there are some 130,000 clones, approximately 91% of which are singletons. This sample is drawn from a study of T cell responses to AZD1222 COVID-19 vaccine. Notes on the study in general: The study found vaccine-associated CD4 TCRs spanning spike, dominant at 160-218 and 743-854.

CDR1 MNHEY and CDR2 SMNVEV come from the germline V gene (reference sequence). V was cut by 5 bases and J by 2 bases, with 12 bases left in between. This CDR3 spans 14 amino acids. The sequence was collected from an adult who received the AZD1222 COVID-19 vaccine. The chain carries TRBV27 and TRBJ1-2; D unresolved. Sequencing used peripheral blood, obtained 28 days after the second AZD1222 dose. Here the CDR3 reads CASSPLDGNYGYTF. CDR3 in DNA: TGTGCCAGCAGTCCCCTGGACGGAAACTATGGCTACACCTTC.